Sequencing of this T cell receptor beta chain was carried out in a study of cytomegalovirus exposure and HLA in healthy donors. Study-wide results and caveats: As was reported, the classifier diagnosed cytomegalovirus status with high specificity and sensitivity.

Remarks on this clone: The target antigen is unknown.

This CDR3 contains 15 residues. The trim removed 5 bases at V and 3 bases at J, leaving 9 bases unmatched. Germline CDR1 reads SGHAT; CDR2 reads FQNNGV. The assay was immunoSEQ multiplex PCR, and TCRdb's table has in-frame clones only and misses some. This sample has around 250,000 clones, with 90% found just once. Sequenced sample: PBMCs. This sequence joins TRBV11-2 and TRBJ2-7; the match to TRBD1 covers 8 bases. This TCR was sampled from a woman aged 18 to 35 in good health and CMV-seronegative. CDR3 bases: TGTGCCAGCAGCATTTCCGGGACAGGATTCTACGAGCAGTACTTC. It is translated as CASSISGTGFYEQYF. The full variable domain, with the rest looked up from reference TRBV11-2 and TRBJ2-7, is EAGVAQSPRYKIIEKRQSVAFWCNPISGHATLYWYQQILGQGPKLLIQFQNNGVVDDSQLPKDRFSAERLKGVDSTLKIQPAKLEDSAVYLCASSISGTGFYEQYFGPGTRLTVT.